This is a list of T cell receptor beta chains from one sample in a study of blood T cells in healthy people across ages. MiXCR, run by TCRdb on the 5' RACE reads, gives a single entry per CDR3 protein. There are some 900,000 distinct CDR3 sequences in the sample; around 49% occur only once, and under 15% lies in the top ten. The material sequenced was blood. The receptors come from a man aged 25 to 45 in good health. Each CDR3 is given with its conserved first and last residue. The D gene is left open where the match is weak. Some rows mark clone size as missing; the rest say once, few, many or name a class of expanded clone.

D: -; length: 13; J: TRBJ2-1; size: -; V: TRBV25-1; DNA: TGTGCCAGCAGGGTGGGTGGGGGCAATGAGCAGTTCTTC; CDR3: CASRVGGGNEQFF
D: -; length: 15; J: TRBJ2-1; size: -; V: TRBV14; DNA: TGTGCCAGCAGCCAAGGCGGGCCGCCCTACAATGAGCAGTTCTTC; CDR3: CASSQGGPPYNEQFF
D: TRBD1; length: 20; J: TRBJ2-3; size: -; V: TRBV7-9; DNA: TGTGCCAGCAGCTCCCCAAACCAGGGGGCCAGCCTGATTAGCACAGATACGCAGTATTTT; CDR3: CASSSPNQGASLISTDTQYF
D: -; length: 17; J: TRBJ1-6; size: -; V: TRBV4-3; DNA: TGCGCCAGCAGCCAAGAAGGGGACCGCTCCTATAATTCACCCCTCCACTTT; CDR3: CASSQEGDRSYNSPLHF
D: -; length: 13; J: TRBJ1-2; size: -; V: TRBV2; DNA: TGTGCCAGCAGTGAAACAGGCTCGCGTGGCTACACCTTC; CDR3: CASSETGSRGYTF
D: -; length: 17; J: TRBJ1-5; size: -; V: TRBV7-2; DNA: TGTGCCAGCAGCTTAGAGGGCACCCTATCGAGCAATCAGCCCCAGCATTTT; CDR3: CASSLEGTLSSNQPQHF
D: TRBD2; length: 13; J: TRBJ2-1; size: once; V: TRBV28; DNA: TGTGCCAGCAGTTTATGGCGGGGGGCGGAGCAGTTCTTC; CDR3: CASSLWRGAEQFF
D: -; length: 15; J: TRBJ1-1; size: -; V: TRBV3-1; DNA: TGTGCCAGCAGCCAAGGCACGAGAGCACAGGCCTCGGATTTCTTT; CDR3: CASSQGTRAQASDFF
D: TRBD2; length: 15; J: TRBJ2-1; size: -; V: TRBV15; DNA: TGTGCCGCCAGCAGAGCGGGGACTAGCCACAATGAGCAGTTCTTC; CDR3: CAASRAGTSHNEQFF
D: -; length: 11; J: TRBJ2-7; size: -; V: TRBV30; DNA: TGTGCCGGGAGTGACTTCTACGAGCAGTACTTC; CDR3: CAGSDFYEQYF
D: TRBD1; length: 14; J: TRBJ2-5; size: -; V: TRBV28; DNA: TGTGCCAGCAGTTTACAGGGGGCAGAACAGACCCAGTACTTC; CDR3: CASSLQGAEQTQYF
D: -; length: 14; J: TRBJ1-4; size: -; V: TRBV7-9; DNA: TGTGCCAGCAGCGGAGGCAGTCAGGATGAAAAACTGTTTTTT; CDR3: CASSGGSQDEKLFF
D: TRBD2; length: 14; J: TRBJ2-1; size: many; V: TRBV27; DNA: TGTGCCAGCAGTACGGGACTAGAATTCAATGAGCAGTTCTTC; CDR3: CASSTGLEFNEQFF
D: -; length: 15; J: TRBJ2-7; size: -; V: TRBV27; DNA: TGTGCCAGCAGTTTAAACTCTCAGCTATTTTACGAGCAGTACTTC; CDR3: CASSLNSQLFYEQYF
D: -; length: 10; J: TRBJ2-3; size: -; V: TRBV2; DNA: TGTGCCGTCGCTACAGATACGCAGTATTTT; CDR3: CAVATDTQYF
D: TRBD1; length: 13; J: TRBJ2-7; size: -; V: TRBV10-3; DNA: TGTACCATCAGTTCTGGACAGGGGTGCGAGCAGTACTTC; CDR3: CTISSGQGCEQYF
D: -; length: 15; J: TRBJ2-5; size: -; V: TRBV7-3; DNA: TGTGCCAGCAGCTCCTCAGGGGGGGAATACAATGAGCAGTACTTC; CDR3: CASSSSGGEYNEQYF
D: -; length: 16; J: TRBJ1-5; size: once; V: TRBV12-3/TRBV12-4; DNA: TGTGCCAGCAGTACCAGGGACGAGGGACTCAATCAGCCCCAGCATTTT; CDR3: CASSTRDEGLNQPQHF
D: -; length: 14; J: TRBJ2-7; size: once; V: TRBV7-9; DNA: TGTGCCAGCAGCTGGACTCTAGAGGCCTACGAGCAGTACTTC; CDR3: CASSWTLEAYEQYF
D: -; length: 14; J: TRBJ2-3; size: few; V: TRBV12-3/TRBV12-4; DNA: TGTGCCAGCAGCTCCCGGGGGGCCGGAGATACGCAGTATTTT; CDR3: CASSSRGAGDTQYF
D: -; length: 14; J: TRBJ1-2; size: -; V: TRBV12-3/TRBV12-4; DNA: TGTGCCAGCAGTCCCGAGGGGTCCGTCTATGGCTATACCTTC; CDR3: CASSPEGSVYGYTF
D: -; length: 15; J: TRBJ2-1; size: -; V: TRBV15; DNA: TGTGCCACCAGCATCCGGGACGGGGTCTACAATGAGCAGTTCTTC; CDR3: CATSIRDGVYNEQFF
D: TRBD1; length: 15; J: TRBJ2-7; size: -; V: TRBV9; DNA: TGTGCCAGCAGCCCGGGACAGGGGTCATTCTACGAGCAGTACTTC; CDR3: CASSPGQGSFYEQYF
D: -; length: 13; J: TRBJ1-5; size: many; V: TRBV7-2; DNA: TGTGCCAGCAGCTTAGCGTTAAATCAGCCCCAGCATTTT; CDR3: CASSLALNQPQHF
D: TRBD2; length: 15; J: TRBJ2-1; size: few; V: TRBV10-3; DNA: TGTGCCATCAAATCGGGACTAGCGGACGATAATGAGCAGTTCTTC; CDR3: CAIKSGLADDNEQFF
D: -; length: 12; J: TRBJ2-1; size: -; V: TRBV20-1; DNA: TGCAGTGCCCGCTACTCCTACAATGAGCAGTTCTTC; CDR3: CSARYSYNEQFF
D: -; length: 15; J: TRBJ1-1; size: few; V: TRBV7-9; DNA: TGTGCCAGCAGCTTAGGGGGGGGGAGGAACACTGAAGCTTTCTTT; CDR3: CASSLGGGRNTEAFF
D: -; length: 16; J: TRBJ2-3; size: -; V: TRBV24-1; DNA: TGTGCCACCAGTGATTTGAGGGGACATTCCACAGATACGCAGTATTTT; CDR3: CATSDLRGHSTDTQYF
D: TRBD2; length: 16; J: TRBJ2-7; size: -; V: TRBV7-2; DNA: TGTGCCAGCAGCAAGATTAGCGGGGGGTTAGAATACGAGCAGTACTTC; CDR3: CASSKISGGLEYEQYF
D: -; length: 15; J: TRBJ1-6; size: -; V: TRBV20-1; DNA: TGCAGATACGGGCCCCGGAACAGGTTAGATTCACCCCTCCACTTT; CDR3: CRYGPRNRLDSPLHF
D: -; length: 13; J: TRBJ1-1; size: -; V: TRBV4-1; DNA: TGCGCCAGCAGCCAAGATCATTACACTGAAGCTTTCTTT; CDR3: CASSQDHYTEAFF
D: TRBD2; length: 16; J: TRBJ2-7; size: -; V: TRBV20-1; DNA: TGCAGTGCCCTACACCCGACTAGCGGGGTTGGGAATGAGCAGTACTTC; CDR3: CSALHPTSGVGNEQYF
D: TRBD1; length: 12; J: TRBJ1-2; size: once; V: TRBV10-3; DNA: TGTGCCATCCGGATGGACAGGGGCGGCTACACCTTC; CDR3: CAIRMDRGGYTF
D: TRBD1; length: 12; J: TRBJ1-2; size: few; V: TRBV20-1; DNA: TGCAGTGCTAACCTACAGGGGGCGAGCTACACCTTC; CDR3: CSANLQGASYTF
D: -; length: 15; J: TRBJ2-7; size: -; V: TRBV29-1; DNA: TGCAGCGTCGCTCTCGGGGGCATCAGCGTCTACGAGCAGTACTTC; CDR3: CSVALGGISVYEQYF
D: -; length: 13; J: TRBJ2-7; size: -; V: TRBV6-5; DNA: TGTGCCAGCAAAGGAGCTGGATCCTACGAGCAGTACTTC; CDR3: CASKGAGSYEQYF
D: TRBD2; length: 15; J: TRBJ2-1; size: -; V: TRBV20-1; DNA: TGCAGTGCCTTACTAGCGGGGGTGGCATACAATGAGCAGTTCTTC; CDR3: CSALLAGVAYNEQFF
D: TRBD2; length: 14; J: TRBJ2-7; size: -; V: TRBV4-1; DNA: TGCGCCAGCAGCCAGGGTAGCGGGGCAAACGAGCAGTACTTC; CDR3: CASSQGSGANEQYF
D: TRBD1; length: 12; J: TRBJ2-5; size: -; V: TRBV20-1; DNA: TGCAGTGCTAGAGTGCTCGGGGACAGGGGGTACTTC; CDR3: CSARVLGDRGYF
D: -; length: 11; J: TRBJ2-7; size: -; V: TRBV6-1; DNA: TGTGCCAGCATGGTCAGCACATCCCAGTACTTC; CDR3: CASMVSTSQYF
D: -; length: 13; J: TRBJ2-3; size: -; V: TRBV7-2; DNA: TGTGCCAGCAGCTCACTAGGTTGGGATACGCAGTATTTT; CDR3: CASSSLGWDTQYF
D: -; length: 16; J: TRBJ2-7; size: -; V: TRBV28; DNA: TGTGCCAGCTCGCGCCTAGGACTTTCAAGCTCCTACGAGCAGTACTTC; CDR3: CASSRLGLSSSYEQYF
D: -; length: 15; J: TRBJ2-5; size: -; V: TRBV7-9; DNA: TGTGCCAGCAGCTTGCCGGGACGGGGATACGATGAGCAGTACTTC; CDR3: CASSLPGRGYDEQYF